This is a list of T cell receptor beta chains from one sample in a study of cytomegalovirus exposure and HLA in healthy donors. The data were produced by immunoSEQ multiplex PCR, yet TCRdb's version contains in-frame clones alone and is incomplete. The sample lists roughly 100,000 clones, about nine tenths occurring once. Sequencing was carried out using PBMCs. The receptors originated from a woman aged 18-30 years in good health and CMV-seropositive. Both conserved end residues are part of each CDR3. Each record gives: J gene, clone size, D gene, V gene, CDR3 DNA, CDR3 protein. The D gene is left open where the match is weak. Clone size is stated in some rows and not others, as once, few, many or a class when expanded.

TRBJ2-3 NA NA TRBV10-3 TGTGCCATCAGTGAGTCGTGGGGGGGCAGCACAGATACGCAGTATTTT CAISESWGGSTDTQYF
TRBJ2-7 NA TRBD1 TRBV2 TGTGCCAGCACCGAGCTGACAGGGTCAACCTACGAGCAGTACTTC CASTELTGSTYEQYF
TRBJ2-3 NA TRBD1 TRBV15 TGTGCCACCCGGACAGGGAGCACAGATACGCAGTATTTT CATRTGSTDTQYF
TRBJ2-2 once TRBD2 TRBV27 TGTGCCAGCAGTGAACTAGCGGGGGGCACCGGGGAGCTGTTTTTT CASSELAGGTGELFF
TRBJ1-1 once TRBD1 TRBV7-8 TGTGCCAGCAGCTCCGGACAGGAGAACACTGAAGCTTTCTTT CASSSGQENTEAFF
TRBJ1-2 NA TRBD1 TRBV7-2 TGTGCCAGCAGCTTATGGGACAGGGGCTATGGCTACACCTTC CASSLWDRGYGYTF
TRBJ1-1 NA TRBD1 TRBV4-1 TGCGCCAGCAGCCAAGGACAGGGGATGAACACTGAAGCTTTCTTT CASSQGQGMNTEAFF
TRBJ1-6 NA TRBD1 TRBV28 TGTGCCAGCAGTTCCTACAGGGGGCAGACTAATTCACCCCTCCACTTT CASSSYRGQTNSPLHF
TRBJ1-5 NA NA TRBV10-3 TGTGCCATCAGCCCAGGGGTTAGCAATCAGCCCCAGCATTTT CAISPGVSNQPQHF
TRBJ2-7 NA NA TRBV28 TGTGCCAGCAGTTTGGCCAGGGTCTACGAGCAGTACTTC CASSLARVYEQYF
TRBJ2-1 NA TRBD2 TRBV6-6 TGTGCCAGCAGCTATTCGGGAGGGCCCTACAATGAGCAGTTCTTC CASSYSGGPYNEQFF
TRBJ2-2 NA NA TRBV5-6 TGTGCCAGCATTGCGGGGGCCTATAACACCGGGGAGCTGTTTTTT CASIAGAYNTGELFF
TRBJ1-5 NA TRBD1 TRBV28 TGTGCCAGCAGATCGACAGGGGGGGATCAGCCCCAGCATTTT CASRSTGGDQPQHF
TRBJ1-3 once TRBD1 TRBV2 TGTGCCAGCAGTGAACAGGGGGCAGAAAACACCATATATTTT CASSEQGAENTIYF
TRBJ2-5 NA NA TRBV25-1 TGTGCCAGCAGTGAACTCGGAGAGACCCAGTACTTC CASSELGETQYF
TRBJ2-2 NA NA TRBV16 TGTGCCAGCAGCCTGGGCGTAACCGGGGAGCTGTTTTTT CASSLGVTGELFF
TRBJ2-1 NA TRBD2 TRBV4-1 TGCGCCAGCATGGGGGGGGGTTACAATGAGCAGTTCTTC CASMGGGYNEQFF
TRBJ2-5 NA TRBD2 TRBV18 TGTGCCAGCTCACCAGTTGGGACTAGCGGGGAGACCCAGTACTTC CASSPVGTSGETQYF
TRBJ1-5 NA TRBD1 TRBV19 TGTGCCAGCAAACCATCAGGGGGCGGCAATCAGCCCCAGCATTTT CASKPSGGGNQPQHF
TRBJ1-2 few NA TRBV2 TGTGCCAGCAGTGAATACCAGTTAGGCTACACCTTC CASSEYQLGYTF
TRBJ1-2 NA TRBD1 TRBV6-5 TGTGCCAGCAGTACCGGGACAGGCGAACTTTATGGCTACACCTTC CASSTGTGELYGYTF
TRBJ2-7 NA NA TRBV5-4 TGTGCCAGCAGCTCTTACCTAAAATACGAGCAGTACTTC CASSSYLKYEQYF
TRBJ2-5 NA TRBD2 TRBV6-5 TGTGCCAGCAGCCCACTCGACGGGGGGCGGGAGGCCCAGTACTTC CASSPLDGGREAQYF
TRBJ1-2 NA NA TRBV6-5 TGTGCCAGCAGTTACTCTGGACTGAACTATGGCTACACCTTC CASSYSGLNYGYTF
TRBJ1-2 NA NA TRBV19 TGTGCCAGTAGTATAAATCCGGGACATGGTGGCTACACCTTC CASSINPGHGGYTF
TRBJ1-3 NA NA TRBV28 TGTGCCAGCAGTTTAATTAGCCCTGGAAACACCATATATTTT CASSLISPGNTIYF
TRBJ1-4 NA TRBD1 TRBV4-1 TGCGCCAGCAGCCGAGGGGGCAGGTTTGCAACTAATGAAAAACTGTTTTTT CASSRGGRFATNEKLFF